This TCR beta chain comes out of a study of blood T cells in healthy people across ages. General study findings and limits: Higher diversity, along with more naive CD4+ cells, distinguished long-lived donors from aged donors. Older age coincided with a roughly linear decline in TCR beta diversity per million T cells.

The CDR3 is 13 residues long. The V end lost 4 bases, the J end lost 6 bases, and 10 bases lay between the germline ends. Germline lookup yields CDR1 MGHRA and CDR2 YSYEKL. This clonotype was detected only a few times. Its cognate antigen is unknown. The use of a sample-barcoded 5' primer and a J-beta primer mix characterized a second PCR of roughly 7 to 11 cycles. TCRdb re-called the 5' RACE reads with MiXCR, one entry per CDR3 protein. The table shows 800,000 to 1,300,000 distinct CDR3 sequences, with 25% occurring only once. The sample also formed part of further work on T cells of mothers and their children. As reported in that work: The overlap seen between related mothers and children slightly exceeded that of unrelated pairs, though not significantly.

Sequenced: blood. The rearrangement uses TRBV4-1 and TRBJ1-5, with D hard to call. The clonotype was recovered from a girl aged 2 to 9 in good health. CDR3 sequence reads: CASSRSIFQPQHF. The CDR3, as DNA: TGCGCCAGCAGCCGCAGCATCTTTCAGCCCCAGCATTTT.